The clone carrying this T cell receptor beta chain was seen a single time. The antigen is not known. Clones were read by immunoSEQ multiplex PCR, and TCRdb kept only the in-frame ones, dropping some. Seen here are tens of thousands of clones, around 90% observed once, and the top ten hold less than 0.4%. This record comes from a study of graft-versus-host responses after intestinal transplantation. Study-wide findings and caveats: Researchers found GvH clones in recipient marrow, and some showed up first in ileum or blood. Early after transplant, HvG clones declined as circulating GvH clones peaked.

This receptor was taken from a human donor who received an intestinal transplant. Sequences were derived from unstimulated CD4+ T cells sorted from spleen or lymph node cells, sampled before intestinal transplant.

CDR3 sequence: CASSWGAGGKLFF. CDR3 nucleotide sequence: TGTGCCAGCAGTTGGGGCGCGGGCGGAAAACTGTTTTTT. The chain is built from TRBV27 and TRBJ1-4; TRBD1 is a possible D gene (5 bases). The CDR3 covers 13 residues. V was trimmed by 4 bases and J by 10 bases, leaving 13 bases between them. Germline values: CDR1 MNHEY, CDR2 SMNVEV (reference sequence).